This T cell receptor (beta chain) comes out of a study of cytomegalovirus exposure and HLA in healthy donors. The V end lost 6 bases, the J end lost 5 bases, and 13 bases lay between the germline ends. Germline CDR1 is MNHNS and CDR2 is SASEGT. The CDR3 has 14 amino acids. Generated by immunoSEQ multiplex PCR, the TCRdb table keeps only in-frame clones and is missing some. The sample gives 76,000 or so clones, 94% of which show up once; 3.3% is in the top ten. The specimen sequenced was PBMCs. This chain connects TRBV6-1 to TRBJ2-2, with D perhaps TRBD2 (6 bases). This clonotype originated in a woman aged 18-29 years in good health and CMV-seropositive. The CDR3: CASRRLARTGELFF. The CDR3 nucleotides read TGTGCCAGCAGGAGGCTAGCGCGAACCGGGGAGCTGTTTTTT.